This T cell receptor (beta chain) is from a study of early T cells in non-severe SARS-CoV-2 infection. Study-wide background: The input, bulk RNA from unsorted whole blood, was sequenced, and chains were unpaired. Findings and limits, study-wide: Missing private and CD4 specificities, VDJdb matching favored anti-spike CD8 responses.

The protocol attached unique molecular identifiers to individual cDNA molecules. One entry per CDR3 protein, called by TCRdb with MiXCR from the 5' RACE reads. The sample yields 25,000 to 35,000 distinct CDR3 sequences, approximately 6.9% seen once. Trimming cost V 7 bases and J 3 bases, with 13 bases left between them. The germline gives CDR1 MNHNS, CDR2 SASEGT. CDR3 length: 14 amino acids. The table lists this clonotype with many counts. As yet, its antigen is unknown. The sample taken for sequencing was whole blood. The chain carries TRBV6-1 and TRBJ1-5; tentative D call: TRBD1 (6 bases). This TCR derives from an adult who was a healthcare worker with PCR-confirmed SARS-CoV-2 infection or an uninfected control (not recorded which). CDR3 loop: CASTRDTLNQPQHF. The CDR3 nucleotides read TGTGCCAGCACTCGGGACACCCTCAATCAGCCCCAGCATTTT.